These 17 T cell receptor beta chains share one sample of origin, sequenced in a study of Graves' ophthalmopathy and Graves' hyperthyroidism. RNA served as the template for amplifying TCR beta CDR3 regions. Investigators did first-round RT-PCR with HTBI primers, then second-round multiplex PCR. TCRdb redid the calling of the multiplex PCR reads with MiXCR, one entry per CDR3 protein. This sample has 350,000 or so distinct CDR3 sequences; roughly 15% occur once, and the top ten carry roughly an eighth. Sequencing was performed on peripheral blood. These receptors originate from an adult man with Graves' ophthalmopathy.

This chain connects TRBV28 to TRBJ2-2, with D possibly matching TRBD2 (6 bases). In germline, CDR1 is MDHEN, CDR2 SYDVKM. The CDR3 has 14 residues. The V gene lost 10 bases and the J gene lost 1 base, with 13 bases spanning the gap. CDR3 residues: CATDYSGNTGELFF. The CDR3 DNA sequence: TGTGCCACCGATTATAGCGGGAACACCGGGGAGCTGTTTTTT.

Many counts were recorded for this clonotype. The gene calls are TRBV20-1 and TRBJ1-1; D gene ambiguous. The V end was cut by 1 base, the J end by 4 bases, with 13 bases between. The CDR3 contains 14 residues. In germline, CDR1 is DFQATT, CDR2 SNEGSKA (reference sequence). DNA of the CDR3: TGCAGTGCTAGAGCCCCGGGGAGGGTCACTGAAGCTTTCTTT. Translated: CSARAPGRVTEAFF.

This clonotype was detected many times. The chain employs TRBV20-1 and TRBJ1-2; D is uncertain. CDR1 and CDR2 from the germline V gene are DFQATT and SNEGSKA (reference sequence). This CDR3 contains 11 residues. V lost 7 bases to trimming and J lost 1 base, with 7 bases between them. Here the CDR3 reads CSGWDNYGYTF. CDR3 nucleotide sequence: TGCAGTGGGTGGGATAACTATGGCTACACCTTC.

The table lists this clonotype with many counts. The chain joins TRBV13 to TRBJ1-2; D gene uncertain. Germline V gives CDR1 PRHDT, CDR2 FYEKMQ (reference sequence). The CDR3 has 15 amino acids. Trimming pared 0 bases from V and 3 bases from J, leaving 11 bases between. CDR3 nucleotides: TGTGCCAGCAGCTTAGGCCTTGAGGGATACTATGGCTACACCTTC. This translates into CASSLGLEGYYGYTF.

This clonotype has a count of ten or more. The chain is built from TRBV11-2 and TRBJ2-7, with D perhaps matching TRBD1 (5 bases). This CDR3 contains 16 residues. Germline loops: CDR1 SGHAT, CDR2 FQNNGV. V lost 5 bases to trimming and J lost 3 bases, with 20 bases between them. Written as DNA, the CDR3 is TGTGCCAGCAGCGACCACTGGAGCTCAGGGAACTACGAGCAGTACTTC. Translation gives CASSDHWSSGNYEQYF.

This clonotype was seen many times. This chain links TRBV10-3 with TRBJ1-1, with D uncertain. This CDR3 region has 15 residues. Germline CDR1 is ENHRY and CDR2 is SYGVKD. V lost 10 bases, J lost 0 bases, and 18 bases lay in between. CDR3 sequence reads: CATLYVDKMNTEAFF. As DNA, the CDR3 is TGTGCCACCCTATATGTCGACAAAATGAACACTGAAGCTTTCTTT.

This clonotype was detected ten times or more. The gene calls are TRBV11-2 and TRBJ2-5; 9 nucleotides line up with TRBD2. From germline, CDR1 is SGHAT and CDR2 FQNNGV. The CDR3 consists of 16 residues. V shed 1 base and J 4 bases; nucleotides not matched to a gene: 7. The chain's CDR3 is CASSLVAGGIRETQYF. The CDR3 nucleotides are TGTGCCAGCAGCTTAGTTGCGGGGGGGATCCGAGAGACCCAGTACTTC.

The chain is built from TRBV27 and TRBJ2-7, with D hard to call. CDR1 is MNHEY and CDR2 is SMNVEV in the germline V gene (reference sequence). The V and J ends lost 2 bases and 0 bases respectively, with 11 bases between them. The CDR3 is made up of 15 amino acids. The CDR3 reads CASSLSSHSSYEQYF. CDR3 in DNA: TGTGCCAGCAGTTTAAGTAGTCACAGCTCCTACGAGCAGTACTTC.

This clonotype occurred a few times. The rearrangement links TRBV5-1 to TRBJ2-5, with 10 bases fitting TRBD2. Germline CDR1 and CDR2: SGHRS and YFSETQ. J was trimmed by 12 bases and V by 0 bases; bases with no gene match: 5. The CDR3 has 13 amino acids. In DNA, the CDR3 is TGCGCCAGCAGCTTGGCCCCTAGCGGGGGAAAGTACTTC. Encoded protein: CASSLAPSGGKYF.

This clonotype was recorded many times. The gene calls are TRBV7-3 and TRBJ2-2; D call uncertain. Trimming pared 2 bases from V and 3 bases from J, leaving 13 bases between. Germline loops: CDR1 SGHTA, CDR2 FQGTGA. The CDR3 runs 16 residues. CDR3 in DNA: TGTGCCAGCAGCTTATGGCCGCTCTCGGACACCGGGGAGCTGTTTTTT. Its translation: CASSLWPLSDTGELFF.

This chain connects TRBV6-1 to TRBJ2-7; the match to TRBD2 covers 10 bases. Per the germline V gene, CDR1 is MNHNS and CDR2 is SASEGT. Trimming took 6 bases from V and 0 from J; bases not matched to a gene: 11. The CDR3 spans 17 residues. Here the CDR3 reads CASSQGLAAGSSYEQYF. DNA of the CDR3: TGTGCCAGCAGCCAAGGACTAGCGGCCGGGAGCTCCTACGAGCAGTACTTC.

This clonotype was found many times. The rearrangement uses TRBV28 and TRBJ1-3; D possibly corresponds to TRBD1 (6 bases). Trimming shortened V by 8 bases and J by 7 bases, and 21 bases separated the two germline ends. Germline CDR1 MDHEN, CDR2 SYDVKM. The CDR3 loop spans 15 amino acids. The CDR3 region has the DNA TGTGCCAGCGGCGGCGCCCGACAGGCTCTGAACACCATATATTTT. Its protein is CASGGARQALNTIYF.

Worth noting for this clonotype: A read error may account for a junction end that differs from germline. V is TRBV20-1 and J is TRBJ2-7; D is unresolved. CDR1 is DFQATT and CDR2 is SNEGSKA in the germline V gene (reference sequence). This CDR3 has 14 amino acids. For the CDR3, the DNA is TGCAGTGCTAGAGATCCTATGACACGCTACGAGCAGTATTTC. Protein sequence: CSARDPMTRYEQYF.

This clonotype was found many times. In DNA form, the CDR3 reads TGTGCCAGCAGTCGTATTCTGGGACAGGGGAATAACGGCTACACCTTC. Translating it yields CASSRILGQGNNGYTF. The V and J genes are TRBV6-1 and TRBJ1-2, with 10 bases matching TRBD1. Trimming cost V 5 bases and J 8 bases; bases outside gene matches: 14. The CDR3 totals 16 residues. The germline gives CDR1 MNHNS, CDR2 SASEGT.

This clonotype was observed at least ten times. The rearrangement uses TRBV5-1 and TRBJ2-7; no clear D gene. Trimming removed 5 bases at V and 4 bases at J, with 13 bases between. The CDR3 is 13 amino acids. Germline CDR1 reads SGHRS; CDR2 reads YFSETQ. The DNA of the CDR3 is TGCGCCAGCAGTTACGCCTCCGGTTACGAGCAGTACTTC. Its translation is CASSYASGYEQYF.

This clonotype was detected many times. The J gene is TRBJ2-5, the V gene TRBV7-2, with 13 positions matching TRBD2. Trimming cost V 5 bases and J 5 bases; bases outside gene matches: 8. Per germline, CDR1 SGHTA and CDR2 FQGNSA. The CDR3 extends over 16 amino acids. CDR3 sequence: CASSARLAGGGETQYF. The CDR3 nucleotides read TGTGCCAGCAGCGCCCGACTAGCGGGGGGAGGCGAGACCCAGTACTTC.

This clonotype was picked up many times. This sequence joins TRBV5-4 and TRBJ1-2, with D maybe TRBD1 (6 bases). Trimming shortened V by 0 bases and J by 3 bases, and 9 bases separated the two germline ends. The germline CDR1 and CDR2 sequences are SGHNT and YYREEE (reference sequence). This CDR3 is 14 amino acids long. DNA for the CDR3: TGTGCCAGCAGCTTGGGACAGGACCACTATGGCTACACCTTC. Its protein is CASSLGQDHYGYTF.